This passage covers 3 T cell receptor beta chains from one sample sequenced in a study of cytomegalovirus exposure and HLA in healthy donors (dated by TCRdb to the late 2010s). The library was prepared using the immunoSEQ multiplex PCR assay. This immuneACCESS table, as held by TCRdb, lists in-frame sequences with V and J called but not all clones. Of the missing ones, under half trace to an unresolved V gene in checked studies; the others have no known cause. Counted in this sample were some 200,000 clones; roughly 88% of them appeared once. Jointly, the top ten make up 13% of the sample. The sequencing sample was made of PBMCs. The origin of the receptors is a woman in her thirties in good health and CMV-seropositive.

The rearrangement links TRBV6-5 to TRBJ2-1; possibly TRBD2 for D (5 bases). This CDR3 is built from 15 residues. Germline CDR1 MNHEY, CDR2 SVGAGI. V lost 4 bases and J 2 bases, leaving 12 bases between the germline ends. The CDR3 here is CASSSSGAPYNEQFF. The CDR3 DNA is TGTGCCAGCAGTTCGAGCGGAGCTCCCTACAATGAGCAGTTCTTC.

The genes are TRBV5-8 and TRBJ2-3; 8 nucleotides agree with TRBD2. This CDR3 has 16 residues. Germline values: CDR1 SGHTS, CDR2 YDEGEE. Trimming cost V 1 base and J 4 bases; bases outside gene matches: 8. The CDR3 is CASSLRLAGSADTQYF. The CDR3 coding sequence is TGTGCCAGCAGCTTGCGGCTAGCGGGTTCCGCAGATACGCAGTATTTT.

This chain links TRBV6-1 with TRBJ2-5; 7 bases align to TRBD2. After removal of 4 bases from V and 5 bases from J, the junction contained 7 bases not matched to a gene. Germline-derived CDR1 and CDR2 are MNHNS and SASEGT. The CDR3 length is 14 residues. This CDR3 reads CASSAPWEGETQYF. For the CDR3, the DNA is TGTGCCAGCAGTGCACCCTGGGAGGGGGAGACCCAGTACTTC.